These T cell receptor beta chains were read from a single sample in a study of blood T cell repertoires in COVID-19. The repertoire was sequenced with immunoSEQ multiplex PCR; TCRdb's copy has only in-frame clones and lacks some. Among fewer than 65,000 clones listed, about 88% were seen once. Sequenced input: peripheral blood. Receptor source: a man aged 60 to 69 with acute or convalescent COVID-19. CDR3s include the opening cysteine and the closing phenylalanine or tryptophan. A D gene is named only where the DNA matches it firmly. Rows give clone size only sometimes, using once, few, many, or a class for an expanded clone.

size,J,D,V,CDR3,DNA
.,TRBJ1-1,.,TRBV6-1,CASSSINREGEAFF,TGTGCCAGCAGTTCCATCAACAGGGAAGGTGAAGCTTTCTTT
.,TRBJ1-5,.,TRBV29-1,CSVVEDNNQPQHF,TGCAGCGTTGTAGAGGACAACAATCAGCCCCAGCATTTT
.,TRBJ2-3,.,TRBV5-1,CASSLGQAKDTQYF,TGCGCCAGCAGCTTGGGACAGGCTAAAGATACGCAGTATTTT
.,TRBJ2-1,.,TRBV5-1,CASGRVGDYNEQFF,TGCGCCAGCGGACGGGTAGGGGATTACAATGAGCAGTTCTTC
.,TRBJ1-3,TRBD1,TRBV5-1,CASSQGVAGNTIYF,TGCGCCAGTTCCCAGGGGGTAGCTGGAAACACCATATATTTT
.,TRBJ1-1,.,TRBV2,CASRPPEGNTEAFF,TGTGCCAGCAGGCCCCCTGAGGGGAACACTGAAGCTTTCTTT
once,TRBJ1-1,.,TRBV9,CASSVATVRNTEAFF,TGTGCCAGCAGCGTAGCTACGGTGAGGAACACTGAAGCTTTCTTT
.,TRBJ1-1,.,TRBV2,CASDRTMNTEAFF,TGTGCCAGCGACAGAACTATGAACACTGAAGCTTTCTTT
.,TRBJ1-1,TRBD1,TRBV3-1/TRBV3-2,CASSLRDRGIARAEAFF,TGTGCCAGCAGCCTTCGGGACAGGGGGATCGCGCGGGCTGAAGCTTTCTTT
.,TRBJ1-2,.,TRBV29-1,CRITDIDRDYGYTF,TGCAGAATAACCGACATAGACCGGGATTATGGCTACACCTTC
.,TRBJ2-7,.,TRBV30,CAWSSIGVDEQYF,TGTGCCTGGAGTAGCATCGGGGTCGACGAGCAGTACTTC
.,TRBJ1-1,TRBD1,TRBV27,CASSLMTGLGTEAFF,TGTGCCAGCAGTCTAATGACAGGGCTGGGGACTGAAGCTTTCTTT
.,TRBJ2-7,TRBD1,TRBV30,CAWSVRGRLVGYEQYF,TGTGCCTGGAGTGTAAGGGGGCGTTTAGTTGGATACGAGCAGTACTTC
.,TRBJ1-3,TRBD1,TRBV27,CASSLTGVGGTGNTIYF,TGTGCCAGCAGTCTGACAGGGGTAGGAGGAACTGGAAACACCATATATTTT
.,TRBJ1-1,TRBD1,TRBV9,CASSVGITDRRTEAFF,TGTGCCAGCAGCGTAGGCATAACGGACAGGCGGACTGAAGCTTTCTTT
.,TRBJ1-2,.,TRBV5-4,CASSLDRQNYGYTF,TGTGCCAGCAGCTTGGACAGGCAGAACTATGGCTACACCTTC
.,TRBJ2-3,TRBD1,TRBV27,CASRPLGTGTDTQYF,TGTGCCAGCAGACCGCTGGGGACAGGCACAGATACGCAGTATTTT
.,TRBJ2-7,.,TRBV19,CASSIAGGLDEQYF,TGTGCCAGTAGTATAGCAGGGGGGCTCGACGAGCAGTACTTC
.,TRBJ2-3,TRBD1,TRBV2,CASNKPGQVSRGSTDTQYF,TGTGCCAGCAACAAGCCGGGACAGGTATCTCGCGGTAGCACAGATACGCAGTATTTT
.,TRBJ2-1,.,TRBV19,CASNPRGGGSYNEQFF,TGTGCCAGTAACCCCAGAGGGGGGGGTTCCTACAATGAGCAGTTCTTC
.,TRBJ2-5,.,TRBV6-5,CASSRYTQETQYF,TGTGCCAGCAGCCGCTATACCCAAGAGACCCAGTACTTC
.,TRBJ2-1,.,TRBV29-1,CSVYWYNEQFF,TGCAGCGTTTACTGGTACAATGAGCAGTTCTTC
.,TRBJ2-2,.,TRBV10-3,CAITDTQGTGELFF,TGTGCCATCACCGACACTCAAGGCACCGGGGAGCTGTTTTTT
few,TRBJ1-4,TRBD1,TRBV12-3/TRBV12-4,CASRRQGGGKLFF,TGTGCCAGCAGGAGACAGGGCGGCGGAAAACTGTTTTTT
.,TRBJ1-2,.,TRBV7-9,CAAVLGDYGYTF,TGTGCCGCCGTGTTAGGGGACTATGGCTACACCTTC
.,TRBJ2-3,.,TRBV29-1,CSTTKRATDTQYF,TGCAGCACCACGAAGAGGGCCACAGATACGCAGTATTTT
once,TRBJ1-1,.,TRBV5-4,CAMYRVGTEAFF,TGTGCCATGTACAGAGTCGGCACTGAAGCTTTCTTT
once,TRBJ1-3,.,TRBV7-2,CASSMRGHTIYF,TGTGCCAGCAGCATGCGCGGGCACACCATATATTTT
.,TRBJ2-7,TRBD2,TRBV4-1,CASSQDIGTSGGFWLEQYF,TGCGCCAGCAGCCAAGATATTGGGACTAGCGGGGGGTTTTGGCTCGAGCAGTACTTC
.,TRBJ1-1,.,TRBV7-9,CASSSSGRAEAFF,TGTGCCAGCAGCTCCTCAGGGAGGGCTGAAGCTTTCTTT
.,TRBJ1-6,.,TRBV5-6,CASSLAGGTASPLHF,TGTGCCAGCAGCTTGGCCGGGGGTACTGCCTCACCCCTCCACTTT
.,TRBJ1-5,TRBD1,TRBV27,CASSLRGRTDNQPQHF,TGTGCCAGCAGTTTAAGGGGGCGAACGGACAATCAGCCCCAGCATTTT
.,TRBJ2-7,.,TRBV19,CASSIAAGSTYEQYF,TGTGCCAGTAGTATCGCTGCGGGAAGCACCTACGAGCAGTACTTC
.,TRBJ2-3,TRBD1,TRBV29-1,CSVRQGSTDTQYF,TGCAGCGTTCGACAGGGGAGCACAGATACGCAGTATTTT
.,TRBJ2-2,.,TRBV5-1,CASSTYPGELFF,TGCGCCAGCAGCACTTACCCCGGGGAGCTGTTTTTT
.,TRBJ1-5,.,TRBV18,CASSPTGGRQPQHF,TGTGCCAGCTCACCGACAGGAGGCAGGCAGCCCCAGCATTTT
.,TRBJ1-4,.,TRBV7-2,CASSLRQASGEKLFF,TGTGCCAGCAGCTTAAGACAGGCGTCTGGTGAAAAACTGTTTTTT
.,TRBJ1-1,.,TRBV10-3,CAISESLGAREAFF,TGTGCCATCAGTGAAAGTTTAGGGGCGAGGGAAGCTTTCTTT
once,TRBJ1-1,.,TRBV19,CASSGQGWNTEAFF,TGTGCCAGTAGCGGCCAGGGCTGGAACACTGAAGCTTTCTTT
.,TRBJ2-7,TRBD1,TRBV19,CASSWTGSSYEQYF,TGTGCCAGTAGTTGGACAGGGAGCTCCTACGAGCAGTACTTC
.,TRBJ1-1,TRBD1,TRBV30,CAWSGEGQGALTEAFF,TGTGCCTGGAGTGGGGAGGGACAGGGGGCTCTTACTGAAGCTTTCTTT
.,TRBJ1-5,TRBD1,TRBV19,CASSPLGQGANQPQHF,TGTGCCAGTAGTCCTCTAGGACAGGGGGCTAATCAGCCCCAGCATTTT
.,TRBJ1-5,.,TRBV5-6,CASSLRQALNQPQHF,TGTGCCAGCAGCTTGCGACAGGCACTCAATCAGCCCCAGCATTTT
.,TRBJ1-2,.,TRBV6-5,CASRLNRAQDYGYTF,TGTGCCAGCAGACTTAACAGGGCTCAAGACTATGGCTACACCTTC
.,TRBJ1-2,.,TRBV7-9,CASSPPGGTTSFYGYTF,TGTGCCAGCAGCCCGCCGGGAGGTACTACTTCTTTCTATGGCTACACCTTC
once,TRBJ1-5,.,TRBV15,CATSRQLDSYSNQPQHF,TGTGCCACCAGCAGACAACTGGACAGTTATAGCAATCAGCCCCAGCATTTT
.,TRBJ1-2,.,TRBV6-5,CASSIQGGGYGYTF,TGTGCCAGCAGTATACAGGGAGGGGGCTATGGCTACACCTTC
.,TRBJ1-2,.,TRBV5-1,CASSLEGGYGYTF,TGCGCCAGCAGCTTGGAAGGGGGCTATGGCTACACCTTC
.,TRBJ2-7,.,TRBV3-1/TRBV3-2,CASSQDTTSSYEQYF,TGTGCCAGCAGCCAAGACACCACTAGCTCCTACGAGCAGTACTTC
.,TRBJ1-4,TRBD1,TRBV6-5,CASSSRGLTNEKLFF,TGTGCCAGCAGCAGCAGGGGGTTAACTAATGAAAAACTGTTTTTT
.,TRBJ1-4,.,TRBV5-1,CASSLGTLSTNEKLFF,TGCGCCAGCAGCCTCGGGACACTGTCAACTAATGAAAAACTGTTTTTT
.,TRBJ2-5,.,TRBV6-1,CASSDLTGQETQYF,TGTGCCAGCAGTGATCTGACAGGACAAGAGACCCAGTACTTC
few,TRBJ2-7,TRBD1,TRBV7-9,CASSPVQGRTYEQYF,TGTGCCAGCAGCCCCGTACAGGGGAGAACCTACGAGCAGTACTTC
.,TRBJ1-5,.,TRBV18,CASSPDTRENQPQHF,TGTGCCAGCTCACCTGACACTCGGGAGAATCAGCCCCAGCATTTT
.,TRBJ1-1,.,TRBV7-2,CASSSAGRGGNTEAFF,TGTGCCAGCAGTTCCGCCGGAAGGGGGGGCAACACTGAAGCTTTCTTT